This T cell receptor beta chain emerged from a study of blood T cell repertoires in COVID-19. In the study overall: Material from acute and convalescent COVID-19 was sourced from the United States, Italy and Spain. T cells, B-cell-depleted T cells, or PBMCs supplied cDNA or gDNA.

As processed by the authors: Nucleated cell counts were estimated from reference gene primer amplification. The table came from immunoSEQ multiplex PCR; TCRdb's copy has only in-frame clones and leaves some out. The V and J calls and the clone size are those of that table, but D and trimming were determined from the DNA. The sample contains about 180,000 clones, approximately 80% of which appear only once. The TCR comes from a human donor in a cohort sampled during active COVID-19. The sample comprised peripheral blood.

The CDR3 here is CAARRRGDTDTQYF. CDR3 bases: TGCGCCGCCCGTCGGCGGGGGGACACAGATACGCAGTATTTT. The chain is built from TRBV5-1 and TRBJ2-3; 8 bases line up with TRBD2. This CDR3 contains 14 residues. V was clipped by 10 bases and J by 2 bases; unmatched bases: 9. Germline values: CDR1 SGHRS, CDR2 YFSETQ.